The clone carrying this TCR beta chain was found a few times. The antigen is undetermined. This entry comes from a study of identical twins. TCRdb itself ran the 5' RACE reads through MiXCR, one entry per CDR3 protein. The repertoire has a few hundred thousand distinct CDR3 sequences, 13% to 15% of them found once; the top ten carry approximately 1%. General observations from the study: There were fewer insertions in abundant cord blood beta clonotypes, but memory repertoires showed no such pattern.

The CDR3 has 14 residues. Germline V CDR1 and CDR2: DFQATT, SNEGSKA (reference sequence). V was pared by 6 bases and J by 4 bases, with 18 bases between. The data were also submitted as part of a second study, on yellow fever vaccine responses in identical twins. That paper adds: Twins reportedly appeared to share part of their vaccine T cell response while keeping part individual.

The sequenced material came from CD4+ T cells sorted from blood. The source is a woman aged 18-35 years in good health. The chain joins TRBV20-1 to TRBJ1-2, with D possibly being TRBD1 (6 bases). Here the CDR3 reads CSAPPRTDGYGYTF. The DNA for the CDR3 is TGCAGTGCCCCCCCTCGGACAGACGGCTATGGCTACACCTTC.